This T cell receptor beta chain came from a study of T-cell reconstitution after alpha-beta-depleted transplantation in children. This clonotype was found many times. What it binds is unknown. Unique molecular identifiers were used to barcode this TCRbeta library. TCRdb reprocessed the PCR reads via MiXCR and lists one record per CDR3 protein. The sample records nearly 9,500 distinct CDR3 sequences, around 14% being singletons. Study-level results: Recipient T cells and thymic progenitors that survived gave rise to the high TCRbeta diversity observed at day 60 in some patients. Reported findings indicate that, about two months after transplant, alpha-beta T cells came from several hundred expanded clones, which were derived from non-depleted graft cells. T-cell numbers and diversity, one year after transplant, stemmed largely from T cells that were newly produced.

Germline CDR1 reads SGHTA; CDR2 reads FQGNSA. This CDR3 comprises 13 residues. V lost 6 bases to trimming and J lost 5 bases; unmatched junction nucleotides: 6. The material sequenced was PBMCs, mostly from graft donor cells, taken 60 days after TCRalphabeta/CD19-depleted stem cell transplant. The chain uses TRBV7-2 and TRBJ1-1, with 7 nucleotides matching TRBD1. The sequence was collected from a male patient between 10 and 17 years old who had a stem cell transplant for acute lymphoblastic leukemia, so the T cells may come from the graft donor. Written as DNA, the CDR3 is TGTGCCAGCAGTACGACAGGGAGTACTGAAGCTTTCTTT. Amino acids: CASSTTGSTEAFF.